One sample yielded the 8 T cell receptor beta chains listed below, sequenced in a study of cytomegalovirus exposure and HLA in healthy donors. Researchers ran the PCR with 60 Vbeta and 13 Jbeta primers. The assay was immunoSEQ multiplex PCR, and TCRdb's table has in-frame clones only and misses some. Of 75,000 to 100,000 clones listed, around 81% are singletons. The sequencing sample was made of PBMCs. The receptors come from a man between 40 and 49 years old in good health and CMV-seropositive.

This clone has just one count. This chain connects TRBV27 to TRBJ2-5; TRBD2 might be the D (5 bases). The DNA matches TRBJ2-7 better at its end, which makes the J call doubtful. The CDR3 extends over 13 amino acids. The germline gives CDR1 MNHEY, CDR2 SMNVEV (reference sequence). CDR3 bases: TGTGCCAGCAGCCGGGGTGAGGGCTACGAGCAGTACTTC. Amino acids: CASSRGEGYEQYF.

The chain combines TRBV6-1 with TRBJ1-2, with D possibly matching TRBD1 (5 bases). Germline V gene data show CDR1 as MNHNS and CDR2 as SASEGT. CDR3 length: 15 residues. Trimming removed 4 bases at V and 3 bases at J, with 15 bases between. CDR3 nucleotides: TGTGCCAGCAGTGTAGGCTTGGGAGGGGACTATGGCTACACCTTC. Translated: CASSVGLGGDYGYTF.

V gene TRBV18 combines with J gene TRBJ1-5; 7 bases agree with TRBD1. CDR3 size: 14 residues. CDR1 KGHSH and CDR2 LQKENI come from the germline V gene. V lost 3 bases to trimming and J lost 4 bases; unmatched junction nucleotides: 3. This CDR3 reads CASSPLQGNQPQHF. CDR3 nucleotide sequence: TGTGCCAGCTCACCGCTACAGGGGAATCAGCCCCAGCATTTT.

The chain couples TRBV13 to TRBJ2-5; 10 nucleotides align to TRBD2. J was trimmed by 5 bases and V by 2 bases; bases with no gene match: 11. Germline lookup yields CDR1 PRHDT and CDR2 FYEKMQ (reference sequence). The CDR3 has 17 residues. The CDR3 here is CASSLSASGRVWETQYF. CDR3 sequence (DNA): TGTGCCAGCAGCTTATCGGCTAGCGGGAGAGTATGGGAGACCCAGTACTTC.

This chain joins TRBV5-1 and TRBJ1-2; 9 nucleotides align to TRBD1. The CDR3 extends over 14 amino acids. Germline lookup yields CDR1 SGHRS and CDR2 YFSETQ. The trim removed 1 base at V and 8 bases at J, leaving 6 bases unmatched. The CDR3 sequence: CASSLRGQGVGYTF. The CDR3 nucleotides are TGCGCCAGCAGCTTGAGGGGACAGGGTGTGGGCTACACCTTC.

This chain links TRBV7-9 with TRBJ2-1; the D gene is possibly TRBD1 (6 bases). V was clipped by 3 bases and J by 3 bases, with 15 bases between them. From germline, CDR1 is SEHNR and CDR2 FQNEAQ (reference sequence). This CDR3 has 16 amino acids. The CDR3 here is CASSFLRTDRYNEQFF. The CDR3 DNA follows: TGTGCCAGCAGCTTTCTACGGACAGATCGCTACAATGAGCAGTTCTTC.

The gene calls are TRBV4-1 and TRBJ2-1; 11 bases are shared with TRBD2. V was clipped by 3 bases and J by 4 bases; unmatched bases: 5. This CDR3 is 16 amino acids long. The germline V gene encodes CDR1 MGHRA and CDR2 YSYEKL. The CDR3 DNA sequence: TGCGCCAGCAGCCAGGGACTAGCGGAAGCGTACAATGAGCAGTTCTTC. Protein product: CASSQGLAEAYNEQFF.

This clone was counted a few times. V is TRBV6-6 and J is TRBJ2-5, with D perhaps TRBD1 (5 bases). The CDR3 loop spans 12 amino acids. V lost 7 bases and J 5 bases, leaving 11 bases between the germline ends. The germline V gene has CDR1 MNHNY and CDR2 SVGAGI (reference sequence). CDR3 region: CASTGNGETQYF. DNA for the CDR3: TGTGCCAGCACAGGGAACGGGGAGACCCAGTACTTC.